This T cell receptor beta chain was documented in a study of T cells and Merkel cell carcinoma outcomes. Data came from immunoSEQ multiplex PCR; TCRdb stores just in-frame clones and leaves some out. The sample records 12,000 to 15,000 clones, 92% being singletons. Per germline, CDR1 LNHDA and CDR2 SQIVND (reference sequence). The CDR3 is 17 amino acids. J lost 7 bases, V lost 0 bases, and 10 bases had no gene match. Specimen: tumor tissue from Merkel cell carcinoma. This TCR came from a human donor with Merkel cell carcinoma. The chain carries TRBV19 and TRBJ1-5, with 9 bases identical to TRBD1. CDR3 sequence reads: CASSIEVHRGRGQPQHF. In nucleotides, the CDR3 is TGTGCCAGTAGTATAGAGGTTCACAGGGGGCGAGGACAGCCCCAGCATTTT.